These 20 T cell receptor beta chains were sequenced from one sample in a study of T cell repertoires in cytomegalovirus infection. Each CDR3 protein gets one entry after TCRdb re-called the reads with MiXCR. The sample holds about 400,000 distinct CDR3 sequences, around 18% seen once. Sequencing was carried out using PBMCs. The receptor set was obtained from a human donor in good health (CMV status not recorded). Some clones in this sample may be carry-over from other donors' samples.

Ten or more counts support this clonotype. V gene TRBV7-2 combines with J gene TRBJ1-4, with 8 bases that match TRBD1. The V segment lost 5 bases and the J segment 8 bases; nucleotides outside the gene matches: 10. This CDR3 is 15 amino acids long. Per germline, CDR1 SGHTA and CDR2 FQGNSA. DNA for the CDR3: TGTGCCAGCAGCCCACAGGGTGGGGACAGGGAAAAACTGTTTTTT. Translating gives CASSPQGGDREKLFF.

This clonotype appeared a few times. The chain links TRBV2 to TRBJ2-1; 10 positions match TRBD1. The CDR3 loop spans 15 amino acids. CDR1 and CDR2 (germline): SNHLY, FYNNEI. Unmatched junction bases numbered 13, after V lost 7 bases and J lost 10 bases. The CDR3 loop is CASMRDRQGAGEQFF. The CDR3, as DNA: TGTGCCAGCATGAGAGACCGACAGGGGGCAGGGGAGCAGTTCTTC.

This clonotype has at least ten counts. The chain joins TRBV6-5 to TRBJ1-5; D not resolved. CDR3 length equals 13 residues. Germline-derived CDR1 and CDR2 are MNHEY and SVGAGI. Deletions cut 0 bases from V and 5 bases from J, with 5 bases between. The CDR3 loop is CASSYSPHQPQHF. CDR3 DNA sequence: TGTGCCAGCAGTTACTCCCCTCATCAGCCCCAGCATTTT.

This clonotype was counted at least ten times. CDR3 sequence reads: CASSLDSSGRAPDTQYF. The CDR3, as DNA: TGTGCCAGCAGCTTAGATTCTAGCGGGAGGGCCCCAGATACGCAGTATTTT. The V and J genes are TRBV7-2 and TRBJ2-3, with TRBD2 matching over 12 bases. Germline loops: CDR1 SGHTA, CDR2 FQGNSA. V lost 1 base and J lost 4; bases outside the gene matches: 6. The CDR3 is 17 residues long.

DNA for the CDR3: TGCAGTGTCCGGCCGAACGGGAGGGCCTCTGGGGCCAACGTCCTGACTTTC. The encoded protein is CSVRPNGRASGANVLTF. This sequence joins TRBV20-1 and TRBJ2-6, with TRBD2 identical over 8 bases. Per germline, CDR1 DFQATT and CDR2 SNEGSKA (reference sequence). The V and J ends lost 7 bases and 0 bases, in that order; junction bases with no gene match: 11. CDR3 length equals 17 residues.

In this sample, this clonotype turned up a few times. The CDR3 is CASSESTENQPQHF. The CDR3 DNA is TGTGCCAGCAGTGAAAGTACCGAGAATCAGCCCCAGCATTTT. The chain has TRBV2 and TRBJ1-5, with no clear D. Trimming cost V 2 bases and J 4 bases, with 9 bases left between them. CDR3 length equals 14 residues. In germline, CDR1 is SNHLY, CDR2 FYNNEI. Filled out from reference TRBV2 and TRBJ1-5, the complete variable domain reads EPEVTQTPSHQVTQMGQEVILRCVPISNHLYFYWYRQILGQKVEFLVSFYNNEISEKSEIFDDQFSVERPDGSNFTLKIRSTKLEDSAMYFCASSESTENQPQHFGDGTRLSIL.

Many counts were recorded for this clonotype. This chain joins TRBV6-1 and TRBJ2-1, with D hard to call. The CDR3 contains 13 residues. Deletions cut 2 bases from V and 7 bases from J, with 9 bases between. Germline CDR1 MNHNS, CDR2 SASEGT. The CDR3 DNA reads as TGTGCCAGCAGTGAATCCCGGTTGAATGAGCAGTTCTTC. Protein sequence: CASSESRLNEQFF.

This clonotype has a handful of counts. The chain employs TRBV14 and TRBJ2-2; D not resolved. CDR3 length equals 15 residues. Germline-derived CDR1 and CDR2 are SGHDN and FVKESK. Trimming shortened V by 4 bases and J by 1 base, and 10 bases separated the two germline ends. The DNA for the CDR3 is TGTGCCAGCAGCCTCAACAGACTGAACACCGGGGAGCTGTTTTTT. Encoded protein: CASSLNRLNTGELFF.

The chain links TRBV2 to TRBJ1-1; possible D gene TRBD1, 5 bases. The CDR3 runs to 14 residues. V lost 3 bases and J lost 4, with 12 bases in between. The germline gives CDR1 SNHLY, CDR2 FYNNEI. In nucleotides, the CDR3 is TGTGCCAGCAGTGACTGGGGGAGTGGCACTGAAGCTTTCTTT. Amino acid sequence: CASSDWGSGTEAFF. The full variable domain, its missing parts supplied by reference TRBV2 and TRBJ1-1, is EPEVTQTPSHQVTQMGQEVILRCVPISNHLYFYWYRQILGQKVEFLVSFYNNEISEKSEIFDDQFSVERPDGSNFTLKIRSTKLEDSAMYFCASSDWGSGTEAFFGQGTRLTVV.

The V call is TRBV28, the J call TRBJ1-4, with no clear D. Per germline, CDR1 MDHEN and CDR2 SYDVKM. There are 14 residues in the CDR3. V was trimmed by 6 bases and J by 2 bases, leaving 10 bases between them. The CDR3, as DNA: TGTGCCAGCAGACCCCACCAGACTAATGAAAAACTGTTTTTT. Its protein is CASRPHQTNEKLFF.

This clonotype was recorded many times. The chain employs TRBV7-2 and TRBJ2-7; 13 nucleotides agree with TRBD2. Looked up from germline, CDR1 is SGHTA and CDR2 is FQGNSA. The V segment lost 2 bases and the J segment 4 bases; nucleotides outside the gene matches: 2. The CDR3 totals 15 residues. CDR3 in amino acids: CASSLTSGGDYEQYF. The CDR3 nucleotides are TGTGCCAGCAGCTTAACTAGCGGGGGGGATTACGAGCAGTACTTC.

This clonotype has a count of ten or more. The V and J genes are TRBV7-2 and TRBJ1-2; D call uncertain. The CDR3 is 11 amino acids. The V and J ends lost 5 bases and 5 bases respectively, with 6 bases between them. Per the germline V gene, CDR1 is SGHTA and CDR2 is FQGNSA. In DNA, the CDR3 is TGTGCCAGCAGCACCCAATATGGCTACACCTTC. It specifies CASSTQYGYTF.

This clonotype came up many times. V usage is TRBV7-8 and J usage is TRBJ1-4, with D perhaps TRBD1 (5 bases). V was pared by 5 bases and J by 8 bases, with 18 bases between. The germline V gene encodes CDR1 SGHVS and CDR2 FQNEAQ. The CDR3 contains 15 residues. The CDR3 DNA sequence: TGTGCCAGCAGCCCCCGGACACACAGAGGGGAAAAACTGTTTTTT. Residues: CASSPRTHRGEKLFF.

This clonotype has a count of ten or more. The genes are TRBV7-9 and TRBJ1-2; 7 bases agree with TRBD1. Germline V gives CDR1 SEHNR, CDR2 FQNEAQ (reference sequence). The V segment lost 5 bases and the J segment 2 bases; nucleotides outside the gene matches: 11. This CDR3 has 16 residues. For the CDR3, the DNA is TGTGCCAGCAGCCTCCTGACAGGGTCGAGAAACTATGGCTACACCTTC. It translates to CASSLLTGSRNYGYTF.

This CDR3 reads CASRGDPNTEAFF. CDR3 coding DNA: TGTGCCAGCAGGGGGGACCCGAACACTGAAGCTTTCTTT. The chain carries TRBV3-1 and TRBJ1-1; a possible D gene is TRBD1 (5 bases). This CDR3 region has 13 residues. Germline V lookup: CDR1 LGHDT, CDR2 YNNKEL (reference sequence). The ends were cut back, 6 bases at V and 1 base at J, with 9 bases in the middle.

A few counts support this clonotype. The J gene is TRBJ2-1, the V gene TRBV12-3 or TRBV12-4; D is ambiguous. The V end was cut by 1 base, the J end by 6 bases, with 10 bases between. The CDR3 totals 14 residues. Here the CDR3 reads CASSLEVLGNEQFF. The CDR3 DNA reads TGTGCCAGCAGTTTAGAGGTGCTGGGCAATGAGCAGTTCTTC.

This clonotype has more than one count but fewer than ten. V usage is TRBV19 and J usage is TRBJ2-7, with a weak D call TRBD1 (6 bases). In germline, CDR1 is LNHDA, CDR2 SQIVND (reference sequence). Trimming stripped 0 bases from V and 6 bases from J, with 15 bases between. The length of the CDR3 is 15 residues. CDR3 region: CASSIEITGQSEQYF. The CDR3 DNA reads as TGTGCCAGTAGTATAGAGATCACAGGGCAAAGCGAGCAGTACTTC. The whole variable domain, filled in from reference TRBV19 and TRBJ2-7, reads DGGITQSPKYLFRKEGQNVTLSCEQNLNHDAMYWYRQDPGQGLRLIYYSQIVNDFQKGDIAEGYSVSREKKESFPLTVTSAQKNPTAFYLCASSIEITGQSEQYFGPGTRLTVT.

This clonotype has more than one count but fewer than ten. The chain has TRBV7-8 and TRBJ2-3, with D perhaps TRBD2 (6 bases). Looked up from germline, CDR1 is SGHVS and CDR2 is FQNEAQ. Trimming left V 7 bases short and J 6 bases short, with 26 bases between. The CDR3 has 17 amino acids. CDR3: CASTTARRDGVGDTQYF. The CDR3 DNA follows: TGTGCCAGCACCACTGCACGGAGGGACGGTGTGGGGGATACGCAGTATTTT.

This clonotype was picked up many times. The V gene is TRBV7-6, the J gene TRBJ2-1, with TRBD1 matching 12 bases. This CDR3 spans 18 amino acids. Germline loops: CDR1 SGHVS, CDR2 FNYEAQ. Here the CDR3 reads CSSRPGTGGSSSYNEQFF. CDR3 in DNA: TGTTCATCCCGTCCCGGGACAGGGGGCTCCAGCTCCTACAATGAGCAGTTCTTC. Supplemented by reference TRBV7-6 and TRBJ2-1, the full variable domain reads GAGVSQSPRYKVTKRGQDVALRCDPISGHVSLYWYRQALGQGPEFLTYFNYEAQQDKSGLPNDRFSAERPEGSISTLTIQRTEQRDSAMYRCSSRPGTGGSSSYNEQFFGPGTRLTVL.

At least ten counts were recorded for this clonotype. The genes are TRBV7-2 and TRBJ2-3; D is unclear. V lost 2 bases and J lost 2, with 11 bases in between. This CDR3 has 15 residues. CDR1 is SGHTA, CDR2 FQGNSA, per germline. The CDR3 is CASSLRSSYTDTQYF. The CDR3 coding sequence is TGTGCCAGCAGCTTACGGAGCTCGTACACAGATACGCAGTATTTT.